This TCR beta chain was retrieved from a study of T cells in Graves' hyperthyroidism and ophthalmopathy (dated by TCRdb to 2018 to 2020). With regard to the full study: Peripheral blood was collected at initial diagnosis, before any treatment. According to the paper, TCR Vbeta CDR3 sequencing was carried out on about 140 peripheral blood samples, which came from around 43 ophthalmopathy, under 80 hyperthyroidism and roughly 17 progressor patients. After sampling, hyperthyroidism patients received methimazole starting at 30 mg daily, and ophthalmopathy patients received high-dose intravenous methylprednisolone. Whether ophthalmopathy could be predicted prospectively was tested in an independent validation cohort made up of approximately 19 hyperthyroidism patients plus 17 patients who later progressed to ophthalmopathy. The 100 discovery patients were divided at random into training and test sets in a 7:3 ratio. A discovery cohort of about a hundred patients, 43 with Graves' ophthalmopathy and fewer than 65 with stable Graves' hyperthyroidism, was used to find distinguishing TCR V-J signatures. The study also compared thyroid tissue and blood T-cell repertoires from 6 or 7 Graves' hyperthyroidism patients. What the study reported, not specific to this receptor: Sample size was not statistically predetermined, and investigators were not blinded to group allocation. During validation, the model predicted progression to ophthalmopathy a median of about 6.3 months ahead of onset, with almost 71% sensitivity and 72% to 80% specificity. Blood samples also contained most of the expanded thyroid clonotypes (frequency above 0.001), which suggests that blood repertoires may reflect thyroid immune responses. A model built on a 13 V-J signature distinguished ophthalmopathy from stable hyperthyroidism, reaching about 88% sensitivity and 81.08% specificity in cross-validation and 80%/75% in testing.

The germline V gene provides CDR1 ENHRY and CDR2 SYGVKD. The CDR3 sequence holds 16 residues, the cysteine and phenylalanine included. The read is trimmed to its CDR3 DNA, 48 bases read in frame from base 1. V and J are truncated by 4 bases and 4 bases respectively, leaving an intervening sequence of 18 bases. Amplification of TCR beta CDR3 regions was carried out from RNA transcripts. The first round of RT-PCR for the TCR CDR3 was performed with the HTBI primer set and the Qiagen OneStep RT-PCR kit. A second multiplex PCR round built the libraries, followed by size selection and purification. The libraries were sequenced on an Illumina HiSeq2000 using paired-end 100 bp reads. Regarding the original processing steps: SOAPnuke was used to process the raw data, removing reads that contained adapters or uncalled bases, had a mean Phred below 15, or lacked an exact match to the constant primer or identifier. COPE v1.2.5 was used to merge the high-quality paired reads, and each unique nucleotide sequence was defined as a clonotype. MiTCR v1.1 was used to align clonotypes to the IMGT TRBV, TRBD and TRBJ reference segments. Only V-J combinations with frequency above 0.0001, covering approximately 99% of repertoires, were analysed. A TCS score was defined as the ratio of F50 (clonal expansion) to E x V (chaos), with BLOSUM62-based TCRdist applied between CDR3 peptides within each V-J. Welch's t-statistics and random forest reduced around 510 V-J features to 10 to 15, which were used in a naive Bayes classifier (R e1071). The raw public reads went through TCRdb reprocessing: fastp at Q25, MiXCR clone calling, in-frame beta chains kept. Rows are unified per CDR3 protein, each entry keeping the most common DNA and genes. TCRdb's processing, not the study's, gives the V and J calls here. The sample yields approximately 590,000 distinct CDR3 sequences; 15% to 17% were counted once. Together, the top ten hold 7.3% of the sample.

This clonotype was seen a few times. Its cognate antigen has yet to be identified. No much larger clone exists at a distance of one base, and base qualities are not known. Stable Graves' hyperthyroidism was defined as no progression to ophthalmopathy during 18 months of follow-up. The hyperthyroidism patients were between 18 and 65 years old and newly diagnosed, with a disease duration of less than 2 months. Exclusion was applied to patients with uncontrolled infections, other autoimmune diseases, pregnancy or lactation. Diagnoses relied on clinical symptoms, serum thyroxine and TRAb, thyroid ultrasound and orbital computed tomography. PBMCs were isolated from 10 ml of fresh peripheral blood by Ficoll-Paque density gradient centrifugation. Total RNA was extracted using Trizol reagent, and RNA quality was assessed on an Agilent 2100 Bioanalyzer.

This sequence originates from a woman in her thirties with Graves' hyperthyroidism. Rearrangement joined TRBV10-3 to TRBJ2-3, with the D call perhaps TRBD1 or TRBD2, as 6 bases match in each case. Material: blood. The CDR3 loop reads CAISGGATRSADTQYF. The sequenced DNA: TGTGCCATCAGTGGGGGGGCGACTAGAAGTGCAGATACGCAGTATTTT.